Listed here are 31 T cell receptor beta chains from one sample, sequenced in a study of blood T cell repertoires in COVID-19. Assay used: immunoSEQ multiplex PCR; TCRdb lists only in-frame clones, some missing. The table includes approximately 67,000 clones, 87% detected once. Sequencing used peripheral blood. These receptors came from a man aged 50 to 59 with active COVID-19.

The J gene is TRBJ2-1, the V gene TRBV9, with a weak D call TRBD2 (5 bases). This CDR3 has 14 residues. With 3 bases removed from V and 8 bases from J, the gap between germline ends came to 15 bases. The V gene's germline CDR1 is SGDLS and CDR2 YYNGEE. The CDR3, as DNA: TGTGCCAGCAGCGAGACTACCGCGGGCTATGAGCAGTTCTTC. Protein: CASSETTAGYEQFF.

The chain recombines TRBV19 with TRBJ2-1; D is ambiguous. Germline V gene lookup returns CDR1 LNHDA and CDR2 SQIVND (reference sequence). Between the trimmed V and J ends, which lost 3 bases and 7 bases, there was a span of 4 bases. The CDR3 runs to 11 residues. This CDR3 reads CASSMRNEQFF. The CDR3, as DNA: TGTGCCAGTAGTATGCGAAATGAGCAGTTCTTC.

This chain joins TRBV5-4 and TRBJ2-5, with TRBD2 matching over 8 bases. The CDR3 has 15 amino acids. Germline loops: CDR1 SGHNT, CDR2 YYREEE (reference sequence). V trimming: 7 bases; J trimming: 3 bases; junction bases outside the gene matches: 11. The CDR3: CASARGVAGKETQYF. As DNA, the CDR3 is TGTGCCAGCGCCCGCGGAGTAGCGGGAAAAGAGACCCAGTACTTC.

The table lists this clone with a count of one. This chain links TRBV7-3 with TRBJ1-1; 10 bases agree with TRBD1. The V segment lost 2 bases and the J segment 0 bases; nucleotides outside the gene matches: 3. CDR1 and CDR2 from the germline V gene are SGHTA and FQGTGA. The CDR3 is made up of 16 amino acids. CDR3 loop: CASSLGDRGMNTEAFF. The CDR3 nucleotides are TGTGCCAGCAGCTTAGGGGACAGGGGAATGAACACTGAAGCTTTCTTT.

This chain uses TRBV7-2 with TRBJ2-3, with 11 bases aligning to TRBD2. CDR3 length: 16 amino acids. Germline CDR1 and CDR2: SGHTA and FQGNSA. The J segment lost 6 bases and the V segment lost 5 bases, leaving 10 bases of the junction unmatched. The CDR3 DNA sequence: TGTGCCAGCAGCAAGACTAGCGGGGTCTCTGCCGATACGCAGTATTTT. This encodes CASSKTSGVSADTQYF.

This chain connects TRBV28 to TRBJ1-2; a possible D gene is TRBD1 (6 bases). CDR1 is MDHEN, CDR2 SYDVKM, per germline. Between the trimmed V and J ends, which lost 7 bases and 1 base, there was a span of 19 bases. The length of the CDR3 is 16 residues. CDR3 in DNA: TGTGCCAGCACCCCGGGGGGGACACGCAATAACTATGGCTACACCTTC. As protein: CASTPGGTRNNYGYTF.

The V gene is TRBV11-2, the J gene TRBJ2-7, with 9 bases aligning to TRBD1. V lost 3 bases, J lost 6 bases, and 3 bases stayed unmatched. Germline assignment: CDR1 SGHAT and CDR2 FQNNGV. This CDR3 has 13 residues. The CDR3 DNA reads TGTGCCAGCAGCTTGGACAGGGGAAGCGAGCAGTACTTC. Translation gives CASSLDRGSEQYF.

This clone was picked up a small number of times. The rearrangement joins TRBV19 to TRBJ1-1; 7 bases are a match to TRBD1. The CDR3 has 15 residues. CDR1 is LNHDA, CDR2 SQIVND, per germline (reference sequence). Germline trimming cut 4 bases from V and 11 bases from J; bases unmatched to any gene: 16. CDR3: CASSTYTGAPVLAFF. CDR3 in DNA: TGTGCCAGTAGTACATATACAGGGGCTCCCGTGCTGGCTTTCTTT.

The V call is TRBV11-1, the J call TRBJ2-1; possibly TRBD2 for D (6 bases). Germline V lookup: CDR1 SGHAT, CDR2 FQDESV (reference sequence). V lost 6 bases and J lost 11, with 17 bases in between. The CDR3 has 13 amino acids. The CDR3 is CASSNTGTVKQFF. The CDR3 region has the DNA TGTGCCAGCAGTAACACTGGGACTGTAAAGCAGTTCTTC.

The chain joins TRBV5-1 to TRBJ1-6; D remains ambiguous. Deletions cut 6 bases from V and 5 bases from J, with 12 bases between. The CDR3 is 14 residues long. Germline V gene lookup returns CDR1 SGHRS and CDR2 YFSETQ. CDR3 DNA sequence: TGCGCCAGCATGGACGGACTTAATAATTCACCCCTCCACTTT. Residues: CASMDGLNNSPLHF.

This clone was seen a few times. The chain couples TRBV7-6 to TRBJ1-3; D is ambiguous. The V end lost 5 bases, the J end lost 0 bases, and 8 bases lay between the germline ends. From germline, CDR1 is SGHVS and CDR2 FNYEAQ. The CDR3 is 14 residues long. CDR3 nucleotide sequence: TGTGCCAGCAGCGATTACATCTCTGGAAACACCATATATTTT. Protein: CASSDYISGNTIYF.

The chain recombines TRBV29-1 with TRBJ1-1, with 7 bases fitting TRBD1. With V trimmed by 5 bases and J by 7 bases, 13 bases remained unmatched. Germline V gene lookup returns CDR1 SQVTM and CDR2 ANQGSEA. The CDR3 is made up of 14 amino acids. CDR3 nucleotide sequence: TGCAGCGTTTCTCGACAGGGACGATCTTTTGAAGCTTTCTTT. Amino acids: CSVSRQGRSFEAFF.

V is TRBV7-2 and J is TRBJ1-3; D is perhaps TRBD1 (6 bases). CDR1 is SGHTA and CDR2 is FQGNSA in the germline V gene. CDR3 length: 17 residues. Trimming took off 5 bases at V and 0 bases at J, with 17 bases between the two ends. The CDR3 spells CASSKSGQINSGNTIYF. The CDR3 nucleotides are TGTGCCAGCAGCAAAAGCGGACAGATCAACTCTGGAAACACCATATATTTT.

The CDR3 region has the DNA TGTGCCAGCAGCTTCCGGGACAGCCTCTCTCAGGGAGCTTTCTTT. It specifies CASSFRDSLSQGAFF. The rearrangement joins TRBV11-3 to TRBJ1-1; TRBD1 matches at 7 bases. Trimming cost V 3 bases and J 10 bases; bases outside gene matches: 14. CDR1 is SGHNT, CDR2 YENEEA, per germline. The CDR3 contains 15 residues.

The chain has TRBV11-3 and TRBJ2-7; 9 positions match TRBD1. In germline, CDR1 is SGHNT, CDR2 YENEEA. This CDR3 has 14 amino acids. The V gene end was trimmed by 4 bases and the J gene end by 1 base; junction bases not matched to a gene: 2. CDR3 loop: CASSSGTGSYEQYF. The CDR3 nucleotides read TGTGCCAGCAGCTCCGGGACAGGGTCCTACGAGCAGTACTTC.

The chain links TRBV6-5 to TRBJ1-5, with a tentative D call TRBD1 (6 bases). CDR1 is MNHEY, CDR2 SVGAGI, per germline. This CDR3 is 16 amino acids long. Trimming left V 4 bases short and J 0 bases short, with 13 bases between. This CDR3 reads CASSWTDMTSNQPQHF. The DNA for the CDR3 is TGTGCCAGCAGTTGGACAGACATGACTAGCAATCAGCCCCAGCATTTT.

This clone was counted between two and nine times. This rearrangement joins TRBV7-2 to TRBJ2-1; 12 bases are a match to TRBD2. CDR3 length equals 15 residues. The V and J ends lost 7 bases and 9 bases, in that order; junction bases with no gene match: 10. Germline CDR1 is SGHTA and CDR2 is FQGNSA. The CDR3 loop reads CASTSDASGRGEQFF. The CDR3 DNA is TGTGCCAGCACTTCTGATGCTAGCGGGAGGGGTGAGCAGTTCTTC. The variable domain in full, completed from reference TRBV7-2 and TRBJ2-1, reads GAGVSQSPSNKVTEKGKDVELRCDPISGHTALYWYRQSLGQGLEFLIYFQGNSAPDKSGLPSDRFSAERTGGSVSTLTIQRTQQEDSAVYLCASTSDASGRGEQFFGPGTRLTVL.

The chain is built from TRBV4-2 and TRBJ2-7; TRBD1 matches at 11 bases. CDR3 length: 18 amino acids. Looked up from germline, CDR1 is LGHNA and CDR2 is YNFKEQ. The V and J ends lost 1 base and 3 bases, in that order; junction bases with no gene match: 11. The CDR3 DNA reads as TGTGCCAGCAGCCAAGTAGAAGGCGGGACAGGGGGGTTCTACGAGCAGTACTTC. This translates into CASSQVEGGTGGFYEQYF.

The genes are TRBV6-4 and TRBJ1-2, with 10 positions matching TRBD1. Germline CDR1 and CDR2: MRHNA and SNTAGT. The CDR3 is made up of 13 amino acids. Losses at the gene ends were 6 bases for V and 8 bases for J; bases not matched to a gene: 6. The CDR3 DNA reads TGTGCCAGCAGCGAACAGACAGGGGGCGGCTACACCTTC. Translating it yields CASSEQTGGGYTF.

The chain employs TRBV7-2 and TRBJ1-3; D not resolved. V was shortened by 0 bases and J by 8 bases, with 11 bases between the two germline ends. Germline CDR1 SGHTA, CDR2 FQGNSA. There are 14 residues in the CDR3. The CDR3 bases are TGTGCCAGCAGCTTAGCGCCCGCGATAGACACCATATATTTT. It specifies CASSLAPAIDTIYF.

The chain uses TRBV24-1 and TRBJ2-1; 9 bases map to TRBD1. The CDR3 has 16 amino acids. V lost 3 bases, J lost 8 bases, and 10 bases stayed unmatched. CDR1 and CDR2 from the germline V gene are KGHDR and SFDVKD. CDR3 coding DNA: TGTGCCACCAGTGATCCCCGGGACAGGGTTACGGATGAGCAGTTCTTC. This sequence encodes CATSDPRDRVTDEQFF.

The J gene is TRBJ2-1, the V gene TRBV7-9; 14 bases map to TRBD2. Losses at the gene ends were 3 bases for V and 9 bases for J; bases not matched to a gene: 13. The germline CDR1 and CDR2 sequences are SEHNR and FQNEAQ (reference sequence). The CDR3 consists of 18 residues. CDR3 in amino acids: CASSFRGQGLAGVFEQFF. The CDR3 DNA is TGTGCCAGCAGCTTCCGTGGACAGGGACTAGCGGGAGTTTTTGAGCAGTTCTTC.

This chain joins TRBV2 and TRBJ1-1; D remains ambiguous. The CDR3 sequence is 11 residues long. The germline CDR1 and CDR2 sequences are SNHLY and FYNNEI. The V gene lost 7 bases and the J gene lost 3 bases, with 6 bases spanning the gap. Here the CDR3 DNA reads TGTGCCAGCACCAGGTACACTGAAGCTTTCTTT. Protein: CASTRYTEAFF.

This chain joins TRBV6-1 and TRBJ1-5; D is unclear. Germline CDR1 is MNHNS and CDR2 is SASEGT. The CDR3 sequence is 12 residues long. V was cut by 1 base and J by 7 bases, with 5 bases left in between. The CDR3 sequence: CASSEVRQPQHF. DNA for the CDR3: TGTGCCAGCAGTGAAGTACGGCAGCCCCAGCATTTT.

The CDR3 sequence is CASSLDRGGGTEAFF. The CDR3 DNA is TGTGCCAGCAGCTTGGACAGAGGAGGAGGAACTGAAGCTTTCTTT. The V call is TRBV5-4, the J call TRBJ1-1; D is unclear. CDR1 and CDR2 (germline): SGHNT, YYREEE (reference sequence). V shed 0 bases and J shed 5 bases, with 14 bases lying between them. This CDR3 region has 15 residues.

The rearrangement links TRBV20-1 to TRBJ2-1, with TRBD2 matching 8 bases. Germline trimming cut 3 bases from V and 7 bases from J; bases unmatched to any gene: 11. Germline CDR1 and CDR2: DFQATT and SNEGSKA (reference sequence). The CDR3 loop spans 15 amino acids. CDR3 in amino acids: CSASGLARGKNEQFF. CDR3 DNA sequence: TGCAGTGCTAGTGGACTAGCTCGCGGGAAGAATGAGCAGTTCTTC.

The chain couples TRBV11-3 to TRBJ1-1; no clear D. The germline V gene has CDR1 SGHNT and CDR2 YENEEA. Trimming removed 3 bases at V and 1 base at J, with 6 bases between. The CDR3 runs 13 residues. In DNA form, the CDR3 reads TGTGCCAGCAGCTTCGGGAAGAACACTGAAGCTTTCTTT. This encodes CASSFGKNTEAFF.

The chain recombines TRBV30 with TRBJ2-1; 8 nucleotides agree with TRBD1. The CDR3 extends over 14 amino acids. The J segment lost 6 bases and the V segment lost 5 bases, leaving 9 bases of the junction unmatched. CDR1 GTSNPN and CDR2 SVGIG come from the germline V gene (reference sequence). The CDR3 DNA follows: TGTGCCTGGCAGACAGGGGACGGCGGCAATGAGCAGTTCTTC. Translation gives CAWQTGDGGNEQFF.

V is TRBV5-4 and J is TRBJ2-3; D remains ambiguous. The CDR3 has 17 amino acids. V was shortened by 0 bases and J by 1 base, with 15 bases between the two germline ends. Germline V gives CDR1 SGHNT, CDR2 YYREEE (reference sequence). The CDR3 nucleotides read TGTGCCAGCAGCTTGGGGTGGCAGGCTCTACGCACAGATACGCAGTATTTT. Its protein product is CASSLGWQALRTDTQYF.

This rearrangement joins TRBV14 to TRBJ1-6; the D is unclear. The CDR3 loop spans 15 amino acids. V was trimmed by 1 base and J by 4 bases, leaving 8 bases between them. The germline gives CDR1 SGHDN, CDR2 FVKESK. CDR3 nucleotides: TGTGCCAGCAGCCAAGCGAATCAGTATAATTCACCCCTCCACTTT. This encodes CASSQANQYNSPLHF.

V and J are TRBV6-5 and TRBJ2-7; maybe TRBD1 (6 bases). Deletions cut 5 bases from V and 1 base from J, with 12 bases between. Germline values: CDR1 MNHEY, CDR2 SVGAGI. This CDR3 contains 14 residues. In nucleotides, the CDR3 is TGTGCCAGCAGTACTATTGGGACATCCTACGAGCAGTACTTC. Its translation: CASSTIGTSYEQYF.